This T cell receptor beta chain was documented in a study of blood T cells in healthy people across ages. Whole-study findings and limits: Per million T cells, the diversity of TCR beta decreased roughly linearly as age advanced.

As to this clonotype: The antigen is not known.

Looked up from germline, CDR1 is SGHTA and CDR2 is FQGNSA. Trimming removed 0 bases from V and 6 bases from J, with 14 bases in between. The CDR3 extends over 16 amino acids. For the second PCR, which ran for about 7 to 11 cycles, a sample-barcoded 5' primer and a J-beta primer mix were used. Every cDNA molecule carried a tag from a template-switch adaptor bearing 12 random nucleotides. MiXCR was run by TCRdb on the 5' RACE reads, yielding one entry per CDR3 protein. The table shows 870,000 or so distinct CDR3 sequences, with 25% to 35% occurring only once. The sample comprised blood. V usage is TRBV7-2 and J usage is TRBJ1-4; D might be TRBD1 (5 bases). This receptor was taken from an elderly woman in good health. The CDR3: CASSLAGAGRYEKLFF. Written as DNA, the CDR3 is TGTGCCAGCAGCTTAGCAGGGGCAGGGCGGTATGAAAAACTGTTTTTT.